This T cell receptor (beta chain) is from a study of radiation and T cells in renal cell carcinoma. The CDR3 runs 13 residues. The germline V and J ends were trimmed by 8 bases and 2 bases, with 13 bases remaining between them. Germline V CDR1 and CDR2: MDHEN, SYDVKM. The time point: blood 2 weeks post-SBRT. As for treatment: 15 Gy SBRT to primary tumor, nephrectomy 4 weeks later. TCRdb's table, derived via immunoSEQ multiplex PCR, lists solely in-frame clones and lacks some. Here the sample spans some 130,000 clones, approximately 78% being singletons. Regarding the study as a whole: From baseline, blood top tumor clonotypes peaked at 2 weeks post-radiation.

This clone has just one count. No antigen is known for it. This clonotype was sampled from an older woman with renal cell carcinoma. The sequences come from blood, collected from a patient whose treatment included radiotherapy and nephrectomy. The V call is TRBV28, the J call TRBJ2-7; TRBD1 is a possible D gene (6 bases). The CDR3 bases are TGTGCCAGCCACCGGGACAACCCCTACGAGCAGTACTTC. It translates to CASHRDNPYEQYF.